Below, 6 T cell receptor beta chains from the same sample are listed, as sequenced in a study of OX40 agonist ivuxolimab in advanced cancers. Generated by immunoSEQ multiplex PCR, the TCRdb table keeps only in-frame clones and is missing some. Of around 72,000 clones detected, over 70% appear once; the ten largest clones hold 5%. The sequences come from CD4+ or CD8+ T cells sorted from blood, collected in a trial of the OX40 agonist ivuxolimab. Receptor source: an adult with an advanced solid tumor such as melanoma, head and neck, liver or kidney cancer.

The chain has TRBV28 and TRBJ2-7, with a possible D match to TRBD2 (7 bases). Trimming pared 6 bases from V and 3 bases from J, leaving 15 bases between. The CDR3 totals 14 residues. CDR1 and CDR2 (germline): MDHEN, SYDVKM. The CDR3 sequence: CASRYGGPDYEQYF. The CDR3 nucleotides read TGTGCCAGCAGATACGGGGGGCCGGACTACGAGCAGTACTTC.

The chain joins TRBV11-3 to TRBJ2-7, with TRBD2 as a possible D gene (6 bases). This CDR3 has 15 residues. Trimming shortened V by 5 bases and J by 4 bases, and 18 bases separated the two germline ends. Germline-derived CDR1 and CDR2 are SGHNT and YENEEA. The CDR3 bases are TGTGCCAGCAGCCCAGGTGGAGGAGGGAGTTACGAGCAGTACTTC. Translated: CASSPGGGGSYEQYF.

V is TRBV5-4 and J is TRBJ1-1; D is unclear. In germline, CDR1 is SGHNT, CDR2 YYREEE (reference sequence). Trimming shortened V by 0 bases and J by 0 bases, and 6 bases separated the two germline ends. The CDR3 is made up of 14 amino acids. CDR3 in amino acids: CASSLESMNTEAFF. The CDR3 nucleotides read TGTGCCAGCAGCTTGGAATCGATGAACACTGAAGCTTTCTTT.

The chain couples TRBV5-1 to TRBJ2-3, with 10 nucleotides matching TRBD1. CDR1 is SGHRS, CDR2 YFSETQ, per germline. This CDR3 is built from 16 residues. The V and J ends lost 4 bases and 2 bases, in that order; junction bases with no gene match: 7. The CDR3 here is CASSLLGQGITDTQYF. The CDR3 DNA follows: TGCGCCAGCAGCCTCCTGGGACAGGGGATCACAGATACGCAGTATTTT.

The chain has TRBV6-5 and TRBJ1-5, with no clear D. The CDR3 totals 15 residues. CDR1 and CDR2 (germline): MNHEY, SVGAGI. The V and J ends lost 6 bases and 6 bases respectively, with 18 bases between them. The CDR3 DNA reads as TGTGCCAGCAGGGCCGGCGGGTTGGGTAGTCAGCCCCAGCATTTT. As protein: CASRAGGLGSQPQHF.

The chain uses TRBV28 and TRBJ2-7, with D possibly TRBD1 on 5 matching bases. The CDR3 totals 14 residues. The ends were cut back, 10 bases at V and 3 bases at J, with 19 bases in the middle. From germline, CDR1 is MDHEN and CDR2 SYDVKM. CDR3 region: CAIARGRDSYEQYF. The CDR3 DNA sequence: TGTGCCATCGCACGTGGCAGGGATAGCTACGAGCAGTACTTC.